Below, 29 T cell receptor beta chains from the same sample are listed, as sequenced in a study of blood T cell repertoires in COVID-19 (dated by TCRdb to 2019 to 2021). Receptor libraries were prepared by the immunoSEQ multiplex PCR assay. TCRdb stores this immuneACCESS table with in-frame sequences only. Part of the clones is absent; in the studies checked, under half of the shortfall reflects unresolved V genes, and no reason is known for the rest. The table for this sample lists about 250,000 clones; 88% of them were counted only once. Around 2.9% of the sample comes from the top ten. Sequenced input: PBMCs or T cells enriched from blood (not recorded which). All receptors derive from a woman aged 45-59 years who had recovered from COVID-19.

This chain joins TRBV14 and TRBJ2-7, with TRBD1 matching over 7 bases. The germline V gene encodes CDR1 SGHDN and CDR2 FVKESK. The CDR3 sequence is 16 residues long. V was pared by 2 bases and J by 2 bases, with 9 bases of the junction left unmatched. DNA of the CDR3: TGTGCCAGCAGCCAAAAAGGGAACAGGGGAACCTACGAGCAGTACTTC. Translated, it gives CASSQKGNRGTYEQYF. The entire variable domain, with the rest obtained from reference TRBV14 and TRBJ2-7, is as follows: EAGVTQFPSHSVIEKGQTVTLRCDPISGHDNLYWYRRVMGKEIKFLLHFVKESKQDESGMPNNRFLAERTGGTYSTLKVQPAELEDSGVYFCASSQKGNRGTYEQYFGPGTRLTVT.

This rearrangement joins TRBV20-1 to TRBJ1-2; TRBD1 might be the D (6 bases). Germline V gene data show CDR1 as DFQATT and CDR2 as SNEGSKA (reference sequence). This CDR3 comprises 11 residues. The germline V and J ends were trimmed by 5 bases and 4 bases, with 8 bases remaining between them. The CDR3 region has the DNA TGCAGTGCTGCGGACAGCTATGGCTACACCTTC. Residues: CSAADSYGYTF.

The DNA for the CDR3 is TGTGCCAGCAGCATTGGTCTAGCGGGAGCCGGGGAGCTGTTTTTT. It yields the protein CASSIGLAGAGELFF. The chain has TRBV5-6 and TRBJ2-2; the match to TRBD2 covers 10 bases. V gave up 4 bases and J gave up 6 bases; unmatched junction bases: 6. The CDR3 is 15 residues long. Germline values: CDR1 SGHDT, CDR2 YYEEEE.

The V gene is TRBV28, the J gene TRBJ2-6; D ambiguous. The CDR3 runs 15 residues. Germline V CDR1 and CDR2: MDHEN, SYDVKM. The V end was cut by 6 bases, the J end by 1 base, with 10 bases between. CDR3 nucleotides: TGTGCCAGCAGCGTCGCAGGTTCTGGGGCCAACGTCCTGACTTTC. This sequence encodes CASSVAGSGANVLTF.

The chain is built from TRBV6-1 and TRBJ1-3; perhaps TRBD1 as D (5 bases). The CDR3 covers 16 residues. The germline V gene encodes CDR1 MNHNS and CDR2 SASEGT. Trimming removed 2 bases at V and 3 bases at J, with 14 bases between. CDR3 bases: TGTGCCAGCAGTGAATTAGCGGCAGGGCTTGGAAACACCATATATTTT. This sequence encodes CASSELAAGLGNTIYF.

The chain recombines TRBV28 with TRBJ2-7; TRBD2 aligns across 9 bases. With V trimmed by 5 bases and J by 4 bases, 6 bases remained unmatched. The CDR3 is made up of 14 amino acids. Germline CDR1 and CDR2: MDHEN and SYDVKM. This chain's CDR3 is CASSLSGRGYEQYF. The DNA of the CDR3 is TGTGCCAGCAGTCTTAGCGGGAGAGGTTACGAGCAGTACTTC.

The chain uses TRBV29-1 and TRBJ1-1; the D is unclear. Germline V gene sequence: CDR1 SQVTM, CDR2 ANQGSEA. This CDR3 comprises 13 residues. Deletions cut 3 bases from V and 5 bases from J, with 13 bases between. The CDR3 reads CSVDFGTGTEAFF. In nucleotides, the CDR3 is TGCAGCGTTGATTTTGGTACGGGAACTGAAGCTTTCTTT.

The CDR3 bases are TGTGCCAGCAGCTCGACCGGGACAGGCTCCTACGAGCAGTACTTC. Encoded protein: CASSSTGTGSYEQYF. The genes are TRBV4-2 and TRBJ2-7; 8 nucleotides align to TRBD1. V lost 5 bases to trimming and J lost 0 bases; unmatched junction nucleotides: 6. CDR3 length equals 15 residues. From germline, CDR1 is LGHNA and CDR2 YNFKEQ.

The genes are TRBV29-1 and TRBJ1-3; TRBD1 aligns across 8 bases. V trimming: 3 bases; J trimming: 4 bases; junction bases outside the gene matches: 2. The CDR3 extends over 13 amino acids. The germline CDR1 and CDR2 sequences are SQVTM and ANQGSEA. For the CDR3, the DNA is TGCAGCGTTGAGGCAGGGGGCGGAAACACCATATATTTT. Translated, it gives CSVEAGGGNTIYF.

The sample holds one count of this clone. Here the CDR3 reads CASSEQGPTDTQYF. The CDR3, as DNA: TGTGCCAGCAGTGAACAGGGCCCCACAGATACGCAGTATTTT. The chain recombines TRBV25-1 with TRBJ2-3, with a tentative D call TRBD1 (5 bases). V lost 2 bases to trimming and J lost 2 bases, with 8 bases between them. Germline V gives CDR1 MGHDK, CDR2 SYGVNS. This CDR3 region has 14 residues. The full variable domain, with the rest looked up from reference TRBV25-1 and TRBJ2-3, is EADIYQTPRYLVIGTGKKITLECSQTMGHDKMYWYQQDPGMELHLIHYSYGVNSTEKGDLSSESTVSRIRTEHFPLTLESARPSHTSQYLCASSEQGPTDTQYFGPGTRLTVL.

V is TRBV5-6 and J is TRBJ2-7; D is unresolved. From germline, CDR1 is SGHDT and CDR2 YYEEEE. Trimming stripped 0 bases from V and 2 bases from J, with 6 bases between. The CDR3 length is 13 residues. The CDR3 DNA is TGTGCCAGCAGCTTGGGTACAACCTACGAGCAGTACTTC. Its translation: CASSLGTTYEQYF.

This clone has more than one count but fewer than ten. V usage is TRBV5-1 and J usage is TRBJ2-5; possibly TRBD1 for D (6 bases). Germline V lookup: CDR1 SGHRS, CDR2 YFSETQ. The CDR3 runs to 15 residues. With 3 bases removed from V and 5 bases from J, the gap between germline ends came to 17 bases. The CDR3 here is CASSSQGLTWETQYF. Written as DNA, the CDR3 is TGCGCCAGCAGCTCTCAGGGGCTTACGTGGGAGACCCAGTACTTC.

V is TRBV28 and J is TRBJ1-1, with 8 bases matching TRBD1. Losses at the gene ends were 6 bases for V and 2 bases for J; bases not matched to a gene: 11. The CDR3 is 16 amino acids. Germline loops: CDR1 MDHEN, CDR2 SYDVKM. The CDR3 DNA sequence: TGTGCCAGCAGCCAAACCCCAGGGGGCGGAAACACTGAAGCTTTCTTT. Protein product: CASSQTPGGGNTEAFF. The entire variable domain, with the rest obtained from reference TRBV28 and TRBJ1-1, is as follows: DVKVTQSSRYLVKRTGEKVFLECVQDMDHENMFWYRQDPGLGLRLIYFSYDVKMKEKGDIPEGYSVSREKKERFSLILESASTNQTSMYLCASSQTPGGGNTEAFFGQGTRLTVV.

The count of this clone is one. The chain is built from TRBV19 and TRBJ1-5, with 7 bases fitting TRBD1. Per the germline V gene, CDR1 is LNHDA and CDR2 is SQIVND (reference sequence). This CDR3 has 15 amino acids. V lost 3 bases, J lost 5 bases, and 7 bases stayed unmatched. DNA for the CDR3: TGTGCCAGTAGTATCTGGCCCAGGGGGGATCAGCCCCAGCATTTT. Protein sequence: CASSIWPRGDQPQHF.

The chain uses TRBV3-1 (or the pseudogene TRBV3-2) and TRBJ2-4; D possibly corresponds to TRBD1 (6 bases). V lost 1 base and J 3 bases, leaving 7 bases between the germline ends. Germline V gene data show CDR1 as LGHDT and CDR2 as YNNKEL (reference sequence). CDR3 length: 14 residues. CDR3 nucleotide sequence: TGTGCCAGCAGCCAAGCAGGGGTCAAAAACATTCAGTACTTC. Translating gives CASSQAGVKNIQYF.

The CDR3 DNA reads as TGTGCCAGCAGTACTAGCGGTTACGAGCAGTACTTC. Translated, it gives CASSTSGYEQYF. The V gene is TRBV12-3 or TRBV12-4, the J gene TRBJ2-7, with TRBD2 matching 8 bases. The V and J ends lost 5 bases and 4 bases, in that order; junction bases with no gene match: 1. The CDR3 length is 12 residues.

The rearrangement uses TRBV6-5 and TRBJ1-1; D is possibly TRBD1 (6 bases). V shed 0 bases and J shed 6 bases, with 11 bases lying between them. The germline V gene encodes CDR1 MNHEY and CDR2 SVGAGI. The CDR3 length is 14 residues. The CDR3 DNA reads TGTGCCAGCAGTTACTCCGCCAGGGGCCCTGAAGCTTTCTTT. Translating it yields CASSYSARGPEAFF.

The V gene is TRBV21-1, the J gene TRBJ2-5; TRBD1, the table's D call, was not compared with the DNA. TRBV21-1 is described as a pseudogene. This CDR3 region has 17 residues. The CDR3 DNA sequence: TGTGCCAGCAGCAAAATGACAGGGGGTGTGGTTAGAGAGACCCAGTACTTC. Amino acids: CASSKMTGGVVRETQYF.

The chain combines TRBV30 with TRBJ1-2, with 9 bases identical to TRBD1. V was pared by 0 bases and J by 4 bases, with 6 bases of the junction left unmatched. The CDR3 extends over 15 amino acids. The germline gives CDR1 GTSNPN, CDR2 SVGIG (reference sequence). CDR3: CAWSVGQGPFYGYTF. In DNA form, the CDR3 reads TGTGCCTGGAGTGTTGGACAGGGGCCCTTCTATGGCTACACCTTC.

The chain couples TRBV7-9 to TRBJ1-5; D uncertain. The CDR3 is 13 amino acids. Trimming took off 4 bases at V and 5 bases at J, with 9 bases between the two ends. In germline, CDR1 is SEHNR, CDR2 FQNEAQ (reference sequence). CDR3 sequence: CASSSSYDQPQHF. The CDR3 DNA follows: TGTGCCAGCAGCTCCTCTTATGATCAGCCCCAGCATTTT. Drawing the rest from reference TRBV7-9 and TRBJ1-5, the complete variable domain is DTGVSQNPRHKITKRGQNVTFRCDPISEHNRLYWYRQTLGQGPEFLTYFQNEAQLEKSRLLSDRFSAERPKGSFSTLEIQRTEQGDSAMYLCASSSSYDQPQHFGDGTRLSIL.

The CDR3 reads CASSDRRRGGLAGGPGTYNEQFF. CDR3 nucleotide sequence: TGTGCCAGCAGTGACCGGAGACGGGGGGGACTAGCGGGAGGGCCTGGCACCTACAATGAGCAGTTCTTC. This chain joins TRBV6-4 and TRBJ2-1, with 16 bases matching TRBD2. Losses at the gene ends were 2 bases for V and 2 bases for J; bases not matched to a gene: 18. This CDR3 spans 23 amino acids. Germline V gives CDR1 MRHNA, CDR2 SNTAGT.

This clone was found once. V gene TRBV7-2 combines with J gene TRBJ1-3; the D is unclear. The V gene's germline CDR1 is SGHTA and CDR2 FQGNSA. With 1 base removed from V and 3 bases from J, the gap between germline ends came to 7 bases. The CDR3 loop spans 14 amino acids. CDR3 residues: CASSLGGVGNTIYF. As DNA, the CDR3 is TGTGCCAGCAGCTTAGGCGGCGTTGGAAACACCATATATTTT.

V gene TRBV7-2 combines with J gene TRBJ2-3; 11 bases line up with TRBD2. This CDR3 has 17 amino acids. CDR1 is SGHTA, CDR2 FQGNSA, per germline. The junction had 7 bases not matched to a gene; V was cut back by 5 bases and J by 0 bases. The CDR3 coding sequence is TGTGCCAGCAGCACACCGGGACTAGCGGCTAGCACAGATACGCAGTATTTT. It codes for CASSTPGLAASTDTQYF.

V and J are TRBV7-2 and TRBJ2-3; 9 bases map to TRBD2. The CDR3 contains 15 residues. CDR1 SGHTA and CDR2 FQGNSA come from the germline V gene. J lost 3 bases, V lost 0 bases, and 1 base had no gene match. The DNA for the CDR3 is TGTGCCAGCAGCTTAGCTAGCGGGAGAACAGATACGCAGTATTTT. Translation gives CASSLASGRTDTQYF.

The genes are TRBV12-5 and TRBJ2-7; 12 nucleotides match TRBD2. The CDR3 extends over 16 amino acids. The junction had 7 bases not matched to a gene; V was cut back by 1 base and J by 6 bases. Germline-derived CDR1 and CDR2 are LGHNT and FRNRAP. The CDR3 sequence: CASGLATSGRKFEQYF. Written as DNA, the CDR3 is TGTGCTAGTGGTTTGGCTACTAGCGGGAGGAAATTCGAGCAGTACTTC.

CDR3 sequence reads: CASRTGTSAEQFF. CDR3 sequence (DNA): TGTGCCAGCAGAACCGGGACTAGTGCTGAGCAGTTCTTC. V is TRBV6-5 and J is TRBJ2-1; TRBD2 matches at 8 bases. The CDR3 runs 13 residues. Unmatched junction bases numbered 7, after V lost 6 bases and J lost 9 bases. CDR1 is MNHEY, CDR2 SVGAGI, per germline.

The V call is TRBV3-1 (or the pseudogene TRBV3-2), the J call TRBJ2-1; weak D call: TRBD2 (5 bases). Germline values: CDR1 LGHDT, CDR2 YNNKEL (reference sequence). V was trimmed by 1 base and J by 12 bases, leaving 13 bases between them. This CDR3 has 13 amino acids. CDR3 in DNA: TGTGCCAGCAGCCAAGGAGGGATTGTGTTGCAGTTCTTC. Protein product: CASSQGGIVLQFF.

The rearrangement links TRBV19 to TRBJ2-2; the match to TRBD2 covers 11 bases. Germline-derived CDR1 and CDR2 are LNHDA and SQIVND (reference sequence). Trimming took 3 bases from V and 4 from J; bases not matched to a gene: 10. This CDR3 region has 18 residues. CDR3 region: CASSILSTSGIVTGELFF. The CDR3 DNA is TGTGCCAGTAGTATTCTGTCGACTAGCGGGATTGTCACCGGGGAGCTGTTTTTT.

Turning to this clone: The sample carries other DNA sequences with the same CDR3. The genes are TRBV18 and TRBJ1-6, with D tentatively TRBD1 (6 bases). Trimming pared 3 bases from V and 8 bases from J, leaving 14 bases between. The CDR3 loop spans 15 amino acids. Germline CDR1 KGHSH, CDR2 LQKENI. CDR3 coding DNA: TGTGCCAGCTCACCGCCGGGACAAGCGGATTCACCCCTCCACTTT. Translating it yields CASSPPGQADSPLHF.